The 19 T cell receptor beta chains presented below share a single source sample, sequenced in a study of blood T cell repertoires in COVID-19. Assay used: immunoSEQ multiplex PCR; TCRdb lists only in-frame clones, some missing. The sample comprises over 250,000 clones, roughly 87% of which are singletons, and 1% rests with the top ten. Input material: PBMCs or T cells enriched from blood (not recorded which). All receptors come from a woman in her twenties or thirties who had recovered from COVID-19.

This clone was seen more than once but under ten times. The V call is TRBV27, the J call TRBJ1-1; TRBD1 agrees at 10 bases. The CDR3 has 13 amino acids. The junction had 5 bases not matched to a gene; V was cut back by 9 bases and J by 4 bases. Germline loops: CDR1 MNHEY, CDR2 SMNVEV (reference sequence). The CDR3 DNA sequence: TGTGCCAGTTCCCGGGACAGGGGCACTGAAGCTTTCTTT. This encodes CASSRDRGTEAFF.

The chain recombines TRBV30 with TRBJ1-2; tentatively, D is TRBD1 (6 bases). The germline V and J ends were trimmed by 5 bases and 6 bases, with 13 bases remaining between them. There are 12 residues in the CDR3. Germline V lookup: CDR1 GTSNPN, CDR2 SVGIG (reference sequence). CDR3 sequence reads: CAWDRSLDGYTF. The CDR3 bases are TGTGCCTGGGACAGGTCTCTGGATGGCTACACCTTC.

The rearrangement joins TRBV11-2 to TRBJ2-1; the D gene is possibly TRBD1 (6 bases). V was pared by 5 bases and J by 4 bases, with 15 bases between. Germline-derived CDR1 and CDR2 are SGHAT and FQNNGV. This CDR3 contains 15 residues. In nucleotides, the CDR3 is TGTGCCAGCAGCCCGCGGCAGGGGCCTTACAATGAGCAGTTCTTC. Translation: CASSPRQGPYNEQFF. The full variable domain, in which reference TRBV11-2 and TRBJ2-1 provide the parts outside the CDR3, is EAGVAQSPRYKIIEKRQSVAFWCNPISGHATLYWYQQILGQGPKLLIQFQNNGVVDDSQLPKDRFSAERLKGVDSTLKIQPAKLEDSAVYLCASSPRQGPYNEQFFGPGTRLTVL.

The chain recombines TRBV6-5 with TRBJ1-2; 11 nucleotides line up with TRBD1. V was clipped by 8 bases and J by 8 bases; unmatched bases: 7. The germline CDR1 and CDR2 sequences are MNHEY and SVGAGI. The CDR3 is made up of 13 amino acids. The DNA of the CDR3 is TGTGCCAGCGGCTGGACAGGGGGCTACGGCTACACCTTC. The encoded protein is CASGWTGGYGYTF.

J is TRBJ2-2 and V is TRBV27, with 9 bases fitting TRBD1. Germline-derived CDR1 and CDR2 are MNHEY and SMNVEV (reference sequence). V was clipped by 5 bases and J by 5 bases; unmatched bases: 6. This CDR3 region has 15 residues. The CDR3 spells CASSPRDRATGELFF. CDR3 coding DNA: TGTGCCAGCAGTCCACGGGACAGGGCAACCGGGGAGCTGTTTTTT.

The chain uses TRBV29-1 and TRBJ1-1, with D unclear. In germline, CDR1 is SQVTM, CDR2 ANQGSEA. CDR3 length: 14 amino acids. The CDR3 here is CITKVSQSGTEAFF. In DNA, the CDR3 is TGCATCACCAAGGTTAGCCAGTCGGGCACTGAAGCTTTCTTT.

The rearrangement joins TRBV14 to TRBJ2-7; no firm D call. Germline V CDR1 and CDR2: SGHDN, FVKESK. Trimming stripped 2 bases from V and 2 bases from J, with 16 bases between. The CDR3 is 16 residues long. In DNA form, the CDR3 reads TGTGCCAGCAGCCAAATAGGCAGGAACCCCCCCTACGAGCAGTACTTC. Protein: CASSQIGRNPPYEQYF.

In the case of this clone: Different DNA sequences within this sample yield the same CDR3. CDR3 coding DNA: TGCGCCAGCAGCCAAGGGGCAGGAGGCTCCAATCAGCCCCAGCATTTT. This encodes CASSQGAGGSNQPQHF. V and J are TRBV4-1 and TRBJ1-5; D is ambiguous. The CDR3 consists of 16 residues. Trimming took 1 base from V and 3 from J, leaving 13 bases between them. From germline, CDR1 is MGHRA and CDR2 YSYEKL.

This sequence joins TRBV19 and TRBJ1-3; D is ambiguous. Trimming stripped 6 bases from V and 5 bases from J, with 17 bases between. The CDR3 is 15 amino acids. The germline gives CDR1 LNHDA, CDR2 SQIVND (reference sequence). The CDR3 nucleotides read TGTGCCAGTAGGGGATTTGGAGGACGACGAAACACCATATATTTT. As protein: CASRGFGGRRNTIYF. Supplemented by reference TRBV19 and TRBJ1-3, the full variable domain reads DGGITQSPKYLFRKEGQNVTLSCEQNLNHDAMYWYRQDPGQGLRLIYYSQIVNDFQKGDIAEGYSVSREKKESFPLTVTSAQKNPTAFYLCASRGFGGRRNTIYFGEGSWLTVV.

The chain couples TRBV13 to TRBJ2-5; 15 nucleotides match TRBD2. CDR3 length: 18 residues. Germline V gene lookup returns CDR1 PRHDT and CDR2 FYEKMQ (reference sequence). The J segment lost 5 bases and the V segment lost 1 base, leaving 8 bases of the junction unmatched. The CDR3 protein is CASSLAPGLAGGRETQYF. In nucleotides, the CDR3 is TGTGCCAGCAGCTTAGCCCCCGGACTAGCGGGGGGGCGGGAGACCCAGTACTTC.

The CDR3 spells CASSLGGTSGHNTGELFF. CDR3 DNA sequence: TGTGCCAGCAGCTTAGGGGGGACTAGCGGACATAACACCGGGGAGCTGTTTTTT. The genes are TRBV7-9 and TRBJ2-2, with 11 bases identical to TRBD2. Looked up from germline, CDR1 is SEHNR and CDR2 is FQNEAQ (reference sequence). The CDR3 has 18 amino acids. J lost 2 bases, V lost 1 base, and 6 bases had no gene match. The variable domain in full, completed from reference TRBV7-9 and TRBJ2-2, reads DTGVSQNPRHKITKRGQNVTFRCDPISEHNRLYWYRQTLGQGPEFLTYFQNEAQLEKSRLLSDRFSAERPKGSFSTLEIQRTEQGDSAMYLCASSLGGTSGHNTGELFFGEGSRLTVL.

The chain carries TRBV6-2 or TRBV6-3 and TRBJ2-7; 10 bases fit TRBD2. The CDR3 has 18 residues. V was clipped by 4 bases and J by 0 bases; unmatched bases: 12. Germline CDR1 MNHEY, CDR2 SVGEGT. DNA of the CDR3: TGTGCCAGCAGTTCTTTTCTTAGCGGGGGGTTCTACTCCTACGAGCAGTACTTC. It yields the protein CASSSFLSGGFYSYEQYF.

The J gene is TRBJ1-1, the V gene TRBV30; TRBD1 matches 8 bases. Trimming at V came to 5 bases and at J to 7 bases, leaving 9 bases not matched to a gene. Germline V gene sequence: CDR1 GTSNPN, CDR2 SVGIG (reference sequence). The CDR3 covers 13 residues. For the CDR3, the DNA is TGTGCCTGGGCCCCTACAGGGGGAGGTGAAGCTTTCTTT. It specifies CAWAPTGGGEAFF.

The rearrangement joins TRBV7-9 to TRBJ1-1; D gene unclear. Trimming took off 5 bases at V and 5 bases at J, with 18 bases between the two ends. CDR3 length: 15 amino acids. Germline CDR1 reads SEHNR; CDR2 reads FQNEAQ (reference sequence). The CDR3 loop is CASSMGNGEGTEAFF. The CDR3 coding sequence is TGTGCCAGCAGCATGGGAAACGGAGAGGGAACTGAAGCTTTCTTT.

The rearrangement uses TRBV28 and TRBJ1-4, with no clear D. Trimming removed 1 base from V and 3 bases from J, with 6 bases in between. The CDR3 has 14 amino acids. Germline V lookup: CDR1 MDHEN, CDR2 SYDVKM. This CDR3 is CASSLSGSNEKLFF. The CDR3 coding sequence is TGTGCCAGCAGTTTATCCGGGTCTAATGAAAAACTGTTTTTT.

As regards this clone: Other nucleotide sequences from this sample produce the same CDR3. V gene TRBV29-1 combines with J gene TRBJ2-7; D is ambiguous. Between the trimmed V and J ends, which lost 0 bases and 0 bases, there was a span of 3 bases. The germline gives CDR1 SQVTM, CDR2 ANQGSEA. The CDR3 has 12 amino acids. This CDR3 reads CSVEDSSYEQYF. CDR3 in DNA: TGCAGCGTTGAAGACAGCTCCTACGAGCAGTACTTC.

This clone appeared a single time. The rearrangement links TRBV27 to TRBJ1-5; D remains unclear. CDR1 is MNHEY and CDR2 is SMNVEV in the germline V gene (reference sequence). This CDR3 has 13 residues. Between the trimmed V and J ends, which lost 3 bases and 7 bases, there was a span of 10 bases. DNA for the CDR3: TGTGCCAGCAGTTTGAACATTGGCCAGCCCCAGCATTTT. Its protein is CASSLNIGQPQHF.

This clone appeared many times. CDR3 sequence: CASSEEGQGNHEQYF. CDR3 coding DNA: TGTGCCAGCAGTGAAGAGGGACAGGGGAACCACGAGCAGTACTTC. The chain joins TRBV25-1 to TRBJ2-7, with 10 bases lining up with TRBD1. The ends lost 2 bases at V and 5 bases at J; junction bases unmatched: 6. The CDR3 has 15 amino acids. Germline V CDR1 and CDR2: MGHDK, SYGVNS.

This chain uses TRBV27 with TRBJ2-7, with a weak D call TRBD2 (5 bases). Germline V gene data show CDR1 as MNHEY and CDR2 as SMNVEV (reference sequence). CDR3 length: 14 amino acids. V was trimmed by 6 bases and J by 4 bases, leaving 16 bases between them. The CDR3 loop is CASRASGASYEQYF. As DNA, the CDR3 is TGTGCCAGCAGGGCCAGCGGAGCCTCATACGAGCAGTACTTC.